This TCR beta chain was found in a study of blood T cell repertoires in COVID-19. Across the whole study: The cDNA or gDNA used as material had been derived from T cells, B-cell-depleted T cells, or PBMCs.

V was clipped by 3 bases and J by 0 bases, with 9 bases between them. This CDR3 is built from 15 residues. The germline CDR1 and CDR2 sequences are WNHNN and SYGVQD (reference sequence). The data were produced by immunoSEQ multiplex PCR, yet TCRdb's version contains in-frame clones alone and is incomplete. Of 200,000 to 250,000 clones in the sample, roughly 80% are singletons; the top ten hold roughly 10%. This clone showed up just a few times. Sequencing used peripheral blood. This clonotype was sampled from a woman aged 80 or older with acute or convalescent COVID-19. J is TRBJ1-3 and V is TRBV10-1; D is ambiguous. The CDR3 sequence is CASSEVRASGNTIYF. CDR3 coding DNA: TGCGCCAGCAGTGAAGTTCGAGCCTCTGGAAACACCATATATTTT.